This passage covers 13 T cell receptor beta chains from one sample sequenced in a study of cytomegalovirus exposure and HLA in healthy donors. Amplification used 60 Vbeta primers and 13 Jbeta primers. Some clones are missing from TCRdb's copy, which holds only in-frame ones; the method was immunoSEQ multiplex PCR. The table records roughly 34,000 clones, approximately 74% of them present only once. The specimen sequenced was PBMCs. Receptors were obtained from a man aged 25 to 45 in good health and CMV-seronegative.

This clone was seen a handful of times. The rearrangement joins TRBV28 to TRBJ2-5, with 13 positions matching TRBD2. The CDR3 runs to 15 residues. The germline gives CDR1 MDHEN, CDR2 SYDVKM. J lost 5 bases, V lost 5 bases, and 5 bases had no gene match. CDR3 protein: CASSRTSGSGETQYF. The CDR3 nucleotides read TGTGCCAGCAGTCGGACTAGCGGGAGCGGCGAGACCCAGTACTTC.

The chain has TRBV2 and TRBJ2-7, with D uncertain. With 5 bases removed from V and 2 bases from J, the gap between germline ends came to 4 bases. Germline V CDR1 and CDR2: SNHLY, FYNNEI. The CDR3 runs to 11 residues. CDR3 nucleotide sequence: TGTGCCAGCAGTCCAGCCTACGAGCAGTACTTC. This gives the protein CASSPAYEQYF.

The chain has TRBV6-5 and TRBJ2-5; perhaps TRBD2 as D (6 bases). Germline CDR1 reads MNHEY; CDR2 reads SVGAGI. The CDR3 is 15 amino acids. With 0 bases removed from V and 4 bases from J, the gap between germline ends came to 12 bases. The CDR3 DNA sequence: TGTGCCAGCAGTTACTCGGGAGGTTTAGGAGAGACCCAGTACTTC. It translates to CASSYSGGLGETQYF.

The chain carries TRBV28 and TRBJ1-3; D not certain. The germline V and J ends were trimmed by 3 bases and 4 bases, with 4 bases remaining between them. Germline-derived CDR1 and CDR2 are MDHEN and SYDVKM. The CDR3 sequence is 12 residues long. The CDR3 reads CASSFGGNTIYF. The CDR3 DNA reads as TGTGCCAGCAGTTTCGGGGGAAACACCATATATTTT.

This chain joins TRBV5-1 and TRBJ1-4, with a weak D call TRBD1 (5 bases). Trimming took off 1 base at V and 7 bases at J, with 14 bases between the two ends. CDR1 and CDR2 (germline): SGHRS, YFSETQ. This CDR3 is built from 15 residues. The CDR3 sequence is CASSLQGVGGEKLFF. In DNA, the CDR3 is TGCGCCAGCAGCTTGCAAGGGGTAGGCGGTGAAAAACTGTTTTTT.

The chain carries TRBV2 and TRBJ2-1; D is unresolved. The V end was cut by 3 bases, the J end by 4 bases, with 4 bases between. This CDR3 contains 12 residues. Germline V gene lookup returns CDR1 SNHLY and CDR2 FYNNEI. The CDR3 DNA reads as TGTGCCAGCAGTGATCTGTACAATGAGCAGTTCTTC. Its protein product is CASSDLYNEQFF.

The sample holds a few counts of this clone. The CDR3 DNA follows: TGCAGCGCTACTTATTCGGGTTGGACTGAAGCTTTCTTT. It is translated as CSATYSGWTEAFF. This chain links TRBV29-1 with TRBJ1-1; D not certain. Deletions cut 7 bases from V and 5 bases from J, with 17 bases between. The CDR3 has 13 residues. CDR1 and CDR2 (germline): SQVTM, ANQGSEA.

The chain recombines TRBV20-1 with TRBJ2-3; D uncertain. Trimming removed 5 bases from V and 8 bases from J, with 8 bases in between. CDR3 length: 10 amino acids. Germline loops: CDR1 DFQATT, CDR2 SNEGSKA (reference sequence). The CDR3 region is CSALYSTQYF. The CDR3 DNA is TGCAGTGCTCTTTATAGTACGCAGTATTTT.

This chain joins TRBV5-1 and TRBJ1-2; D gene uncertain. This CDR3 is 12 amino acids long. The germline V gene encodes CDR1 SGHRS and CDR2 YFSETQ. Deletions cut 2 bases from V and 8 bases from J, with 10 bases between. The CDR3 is CASSFQEEGYTF. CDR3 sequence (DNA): TGCGCCAGCAGCTTCCAGGAAGAGGGCTACACCTTC.

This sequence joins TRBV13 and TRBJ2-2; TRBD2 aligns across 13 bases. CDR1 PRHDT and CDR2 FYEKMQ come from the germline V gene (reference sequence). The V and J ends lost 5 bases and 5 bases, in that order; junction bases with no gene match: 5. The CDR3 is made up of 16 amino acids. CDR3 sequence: CASSAPGLAGTGELFF. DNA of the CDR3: TGTGCCAGCAGCGCCCCGGGACTAGCGGGAACCGGGGAGCTGTTTTTT.

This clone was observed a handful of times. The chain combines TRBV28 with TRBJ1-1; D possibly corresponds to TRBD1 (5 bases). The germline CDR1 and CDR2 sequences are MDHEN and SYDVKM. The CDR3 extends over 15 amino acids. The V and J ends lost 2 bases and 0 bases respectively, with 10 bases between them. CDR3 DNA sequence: TGTGCCAGCAGTTTAAGGGCAGGGATGAACACTGAAGCTTTCTTT. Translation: CASSLRAGMNTEAFF.

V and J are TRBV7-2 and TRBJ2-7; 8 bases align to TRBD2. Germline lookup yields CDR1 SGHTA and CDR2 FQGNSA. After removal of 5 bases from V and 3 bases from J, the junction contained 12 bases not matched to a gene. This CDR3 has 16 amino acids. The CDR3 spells CASSPRGLSGIYEQYF. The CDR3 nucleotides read TGTGCCAGCAGCCCCCGCGGGCTTAGCGGGATCTACGAGCAGTACTTC.

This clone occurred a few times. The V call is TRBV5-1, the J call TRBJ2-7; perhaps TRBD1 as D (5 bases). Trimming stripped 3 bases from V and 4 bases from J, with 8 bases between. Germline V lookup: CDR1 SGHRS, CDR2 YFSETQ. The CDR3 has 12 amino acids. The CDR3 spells CASSSGHYEQYF. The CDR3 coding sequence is TGCGCCAGCAGCTCAGGACATTACGAGCAGTACTTC.